Included here is one T cell receptor (beta chain) sequence, with context. The antigen remains unidentified. The CDR3 runs 14 residues. V was shortened by 1 base and J by 4 bases, with 10 bases between the two germline ends. Germline loops: CDR1 MGHDK, CDR2 SYGVNS. The data were obtained in a study of T cell repertoires in cytomegalovirus infection. Background on the study: Matching HLA type and CMV infection were both indicated by public TCR beta signatures. Points from the study as a whole: Cumulative frequency of public TCR beta families picked out carriers of CMV plus the relevant HLA. HLA-C-restricted CMV-specific TCR beta clonotypes were dominant in the ex vivo response.

TCRdb itself ran the reads through MiXCR, one entry per CDR3 protein. The sample holds fewer than 250,000 distinct CDR3 sequences, roughly 22% seen once. The origin of this receptor is a human donor in good health (CMV status not recorded). Some clones in this sample may be carry-over from other donors' samples. The sample comprised CD8+ T cells from PBMCs. J is TRBJ1-1 and V is TRBV25-1, with D possibly being TRBD1 (6 bases). The CDR3 here is CASSEFEGGTEAFF. The DNA of the CDR3 is TGTGCCAGCAGTGAATTTGAGGGGGGCACTGAAGCTTTCTTT.